Reported below is one T cell receptor beta chain. What antigen it recognizes has not been identified. Per-nucleotide qualities are absent, and no much larger clonotype sits a single base away. Using the deep immunoSEQ assay, TCR CDR3 regions were amplified from genomic DNA by multiplex PCR. For each cell subset, the extracted genomic DNA was distributed evenly across all wells of several immunoSEQ 96-well plates, and each plate served as one replicate. For sorted subsets, approximately 200 ng of genomic DNA, equivalent to 25,000 to 35,000 T cell genomes, went into each replicate PCR. The purified libraries were quantified using a Qubit 3.0 fluorometer, sized with a Bioanalyzer 2100, and then quantified again using the KAPA Library Quantification kit. A separate single-read 150-cycle Illumina NextSeq 550 flow cell was used to sequence each immunoSEQ 96-well plate. The authors' pipeline ran thus. Because the immunoSEQ output held only junctional sequences and lacked quality scores, the filtering could not match the filtering applied to full-length reads. To assign V/J genes and CDR3, sequences were annotated using PyIR, a Python wrapper for IgBLAST v1.9, with IMGT germline references. Reads were filtered out if the reads had weak V/J assignments (E-value above 1e-6), no CDR3, stop codons, out-of-frame junctions, or ambiguous translated residues. V3J clonotypes were defined by identical inferred V gene, J gene, and CDR3 amino acid sequence. Percentage overlap between repertoires was calculated by dividing the number of shared unique clonotypes by the size of the smaller repertoire. Repertoire richness was assessed with RTK rarefaction, the Chao1 estimator, and Recon v2.1 estimates of unobserved clonotypes. For all TCRbeta clonotypes obtained by the gDNA method from a few donors, generation probabilities were computed with OLGA. TCRdb took this table from immuneACCESS and kept in-frame rearrangements with V and J called. Such tables lack part of the clones; where checked against another copy, unresolved V genes explain under half of the gap, and the rest is unexplained. That table gives V, J and clone size, and the DNA gave D and trimming. Recorded for this sample are about 2.4 million clones; 93% of them occurred a single time. Of the sample, 0.36% is held by the ten largest clones.

CDR1 and CDR2 (MGHRA, YSYEKL) derive from the germline V gene. A distance of 9 bases separates the germline ends of V and J, which lose 0 bases and 10 bases respectively. The CDR3 runs 12 residues from the cysteine to the phenylalanine. Just CDR3 DNA is preserved here, 36 bases in frame from base 1. The donors were healthy, HIV-negative adults with no recently reported acute infections or vaccinations. Every donor was a Caucasian adult residing in Nashville, Tennessee, USA. Magnetic negative selection was used to enrich CD4+ T cells, after which naive cells were positively selected on CD45RA and the negative fraction became the memory subset. Blood was obtained by leukapheresis, after which PBMCs were separated by Ficoll-Histopaque density gradient centrifugation and cryopreserved in liquid nitrogen vapor phase. Analytical flow cytometry was used to check the purity and quantity of each magnetically sorted T cell population. Each sorted fraction had its genomic DNA isolated and then quantified by UV absorbance on a Nanodrop 2000c.

This sample stems from a study of shared clonotypes between healthy human individuals (dated by TCRdb to 2018 to 2021). A note on the overall study: The cohort comprised a couple of women and a few men aged 18 to 49 years. For each donor, CD4 naive and CD4 memory were each run on three plates, CD8 naive on two plates, and CD8 memory on one plate. To increase sequencing depth and limit assay-specific biases, different laboratories used diverse techniques to prepare libraries and sequence TCR repertoires. To estimate repertoire size and how much clonotypes are shared between individuals, the study performed deep sequencing of blood TCR repertoires from a handful of healthy adults. Between about 0.94 and 10 billion PBMCs per donor were obtained by leukapheresis.

Overall study results and their limits: Compared with non-shared clonotypes, the clonotypes found in all four sorted-subset donors had higher generation probabilities. Even with the large sequencing depth, rarefaction of the sorted-subset datasets indicated that sequencing was incomplete. The small number of donors limited the genetic and exposure-history diversity represented. Naive subsets generally had larger estimated clonotype richness than memory subsets. Based on pairwise subsampling, the degree of clonotype sharing among donors was expected to be affected by sequencing depth. Sampling was limited to blood, and TCR repertoires in tissue likely differ from TCR repertoires in blood. Approximately 5% of naive CD4, 3.5% of naive CD8, around 2.3% of memory CD4, and about 0.4% of memory CD8 clonotypes were shared across a few donors.

This TCR was recovered from a man aged 18 to 35 in good health. Some clones in this sample may be carry-over from other donors' samples. Source material: naive CD4+ T cells from PBMCs. The cell subset or site label for this specimen denotes: CD45RA+ positively selected. The chain couples TRBV4-1 to TRBJ1-1; no D segment can be confidently identified. Here is the DNA: TGCGCCAGCAGCCAAGAAGAAGGAGGAGCTTTCTTT. It specifies CASSQEEGGAFF.